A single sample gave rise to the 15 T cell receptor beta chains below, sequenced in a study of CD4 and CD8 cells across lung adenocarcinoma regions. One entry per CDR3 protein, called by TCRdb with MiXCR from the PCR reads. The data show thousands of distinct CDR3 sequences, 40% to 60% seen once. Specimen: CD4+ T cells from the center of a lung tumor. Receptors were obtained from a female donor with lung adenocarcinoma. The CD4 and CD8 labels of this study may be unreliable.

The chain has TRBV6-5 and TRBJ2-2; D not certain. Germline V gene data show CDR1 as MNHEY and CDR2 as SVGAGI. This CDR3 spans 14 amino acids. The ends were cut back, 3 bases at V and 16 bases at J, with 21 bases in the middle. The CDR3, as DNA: TGTGCCAGCAGTTATAACGGGCGCACCGGTACGCAGTTTTTT. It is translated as CASSYNGRTGTQFF.

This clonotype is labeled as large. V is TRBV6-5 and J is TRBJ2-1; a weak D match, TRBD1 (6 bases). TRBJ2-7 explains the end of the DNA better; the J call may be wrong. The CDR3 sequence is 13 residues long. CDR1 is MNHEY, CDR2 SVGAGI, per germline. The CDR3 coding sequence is TGTGCCAGCAGTAGGGACACGAACGGCGAGCAGTACTTC. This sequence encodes CASSRDTNGEQYF.

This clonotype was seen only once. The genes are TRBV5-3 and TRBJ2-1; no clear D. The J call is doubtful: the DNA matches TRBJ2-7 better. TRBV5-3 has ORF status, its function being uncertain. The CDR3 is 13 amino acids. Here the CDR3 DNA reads TGTGCCAGAAGCGACTCGACGAACTACGAGCAGTACTTC. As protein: CARSDSTNYEQYF.

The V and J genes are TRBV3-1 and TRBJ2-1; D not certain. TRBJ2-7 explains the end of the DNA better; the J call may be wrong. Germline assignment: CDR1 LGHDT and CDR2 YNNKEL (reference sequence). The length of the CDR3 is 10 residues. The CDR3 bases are TGTGCCAGCGGGGACTACGAGCAGTACTTC. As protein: CASGDYEQYF.

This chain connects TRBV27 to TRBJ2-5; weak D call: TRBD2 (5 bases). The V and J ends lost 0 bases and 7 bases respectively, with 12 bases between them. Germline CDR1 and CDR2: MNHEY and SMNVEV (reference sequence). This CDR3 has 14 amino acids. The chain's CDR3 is CASSLSPSSGTQYF. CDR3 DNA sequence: TGTGCCAGCAGTTTATCGCCTAGCTCGGGGACCCAGTACTTC.

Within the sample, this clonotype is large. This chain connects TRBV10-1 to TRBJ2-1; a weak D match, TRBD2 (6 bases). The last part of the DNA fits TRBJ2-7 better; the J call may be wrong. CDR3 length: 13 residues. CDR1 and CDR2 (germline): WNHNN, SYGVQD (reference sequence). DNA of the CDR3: TGCGCCAGCAGTTGGGACTCCACCTACGAGCAGTACTTC. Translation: CASSWDSTYEQYF.

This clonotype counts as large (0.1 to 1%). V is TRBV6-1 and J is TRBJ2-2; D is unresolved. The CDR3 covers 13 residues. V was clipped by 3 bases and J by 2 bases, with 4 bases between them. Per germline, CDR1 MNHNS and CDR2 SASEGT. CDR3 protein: CASSEVNTGELFF. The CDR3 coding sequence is TGTGCCAGCAGTGAGGTCAACACCGGGGAGCTGTTTTTT.

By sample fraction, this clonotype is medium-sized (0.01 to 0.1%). CDR3 in amino acids: CASSQDPGLAPNEQFF. The CDR3 nucleotides read TGCGCCAGCAGCCAAGATCCGGGACTAGCCCCCAATGAGCAGTTCTTC. The chain joins TRBV4-1 to TRBJ2-1; 9 positions match TRBD2. Germline CDR1 is MGHRA and CDR2 is YSYEKL. This CDR3 spans 16 amino acids. The V and J ends lost 0 bases and 6 bases, in that order; junction bases with no gene match: 6.

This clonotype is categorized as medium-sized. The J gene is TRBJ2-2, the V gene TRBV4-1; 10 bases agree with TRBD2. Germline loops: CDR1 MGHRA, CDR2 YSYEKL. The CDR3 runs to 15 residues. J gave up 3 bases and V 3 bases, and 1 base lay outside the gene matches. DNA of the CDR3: TGCGCCAGCAGCCAGGGGACTAGCGACACCGGGGAGCTGTTTTTT. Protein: CASSQGTSDTGELFF.

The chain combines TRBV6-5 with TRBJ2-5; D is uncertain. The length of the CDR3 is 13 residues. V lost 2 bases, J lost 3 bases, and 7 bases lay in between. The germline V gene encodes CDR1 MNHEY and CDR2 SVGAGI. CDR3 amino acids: CASSYGPEETQYF. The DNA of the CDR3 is TGTGCCAGCAGTTACGGGCCTGAAGAGACCCAGTACTTC.

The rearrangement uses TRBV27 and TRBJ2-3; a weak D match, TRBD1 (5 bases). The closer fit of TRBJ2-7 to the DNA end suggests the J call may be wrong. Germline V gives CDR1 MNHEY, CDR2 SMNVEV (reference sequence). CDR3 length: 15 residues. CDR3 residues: CASVLGPRYTETQYF. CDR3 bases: TGTGCCAGCGTTCTGGGGCCCCGCTACACAGAGACGCAGTACTTC.

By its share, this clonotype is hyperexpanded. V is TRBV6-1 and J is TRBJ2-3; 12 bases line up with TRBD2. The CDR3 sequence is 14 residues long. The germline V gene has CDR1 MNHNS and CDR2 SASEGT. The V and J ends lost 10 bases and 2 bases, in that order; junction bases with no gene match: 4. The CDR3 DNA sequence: TGTGCCACCCGACTAGCGGGGGACACAGATACGCAGTATTTT. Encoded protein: CATRLAGDTDTQYF.

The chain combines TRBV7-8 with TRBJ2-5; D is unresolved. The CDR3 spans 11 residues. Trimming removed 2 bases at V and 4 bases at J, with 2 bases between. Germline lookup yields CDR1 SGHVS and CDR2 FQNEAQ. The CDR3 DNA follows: TGTGCCAGCAGCTTACTAGAGACCCAGTACTTC. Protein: CASSLLETQYF.

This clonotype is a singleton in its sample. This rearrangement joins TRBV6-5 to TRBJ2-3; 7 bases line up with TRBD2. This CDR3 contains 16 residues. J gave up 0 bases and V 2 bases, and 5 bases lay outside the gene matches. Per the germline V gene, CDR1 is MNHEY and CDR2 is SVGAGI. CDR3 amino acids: CASSYQSGTSTDTQYF. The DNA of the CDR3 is TGTGCCAGCAGTTACCAGAGCGGGACGAGCACAGATACGCAGTATTTT.

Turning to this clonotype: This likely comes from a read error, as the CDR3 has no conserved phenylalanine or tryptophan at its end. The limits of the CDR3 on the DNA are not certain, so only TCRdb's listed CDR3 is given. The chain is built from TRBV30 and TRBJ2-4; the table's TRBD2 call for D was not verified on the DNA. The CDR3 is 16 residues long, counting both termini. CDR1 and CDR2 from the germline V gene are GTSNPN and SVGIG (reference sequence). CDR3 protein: CAWPSLLFITSVEGLC.